Each of the 10 T cell receptor beta chains below was sequenced from the same sample in a study of regulatory T cells in long-lasting Graves disease. Time point described: newly diagnosed GD, antithyroid drugs for less than 3 months. Making the TCR library involved RNA that had been extracted from PBMCs. Arm-PCR with iRepertoire HTBI primers amplified the CDR3 regions for these TCR beta libraries. TCRdb redid the calling of the multiplex PCR reads with MiXCR, one entry per CDR3 protein. This sample carries about 420,000 distinct CDR3 sequences, around 17% of them seen once, and the ten largest clones take around 23%. The data also belong to a second study, concerning T cells in Graves' hyperthyroidism and ophthalmopathy.

Sequencing used peripheral blood mononuclear cells (PBMCs), obtained at new diagnosis, from a patient treated with antithyroid drugs. These receptors originate from a woman aged 18-30 years with Graves disease.

This clonotype was found many times. The rearrangement uses TRBV2 and TRBJ2-7, with 10 bases aligning to TRBD2. The CDR3 loop spans 18 amino acids. The germline V gene encodes CDR1 SNHLY and CDR2 FYNNEI. V was clipped by 0 bases and J by 0 bases; unmatched bases: 8. Written as DNA, the CDR3 is TGTGCCAGCAGTGAAGCGGGGATGCTAGCGGGAGTCTCCTACGAGCAGTACTTC. It is translated as CASSEAGMLAGVSYEQYF.

For this clonotype: The germline gene is not matched at one end of the junction; a read error may be the cause. This CDR3 reads CASSLLDSNQPRHF. CDR3 in DNA: TGTGCCAGCAGTTTATTGGACAGCAATCAGCCCCGGCATTTT. The V gene is TRBV28, the J gene TRBJ1-5, with D perhaps TRBD1 (6 bases). Per germline, CDR1 MDHEN and CDR2 SYDVKM. The CDR3 totals 14 residues.

In this sample, this clonotype turned up a few times. The chain carries TRBV13 and TRBJ2-1; a possible D gene is TRBD2 (6 bases). V was trimmed by 5 bases and J by 0 bases, leaving 11 bases between them. CDR1 and CDR2 from the germline V gene are PRHDT and FYEKMQ (reference sequence). The CDR3 contains 15 residues. The CDR3 spells CASSRGLPSYNEQFF. The CDR3 nucleotides are TGTGCCAGCAGCCGGGGACTGCCCTCCTACAATGAGCAGTTCTTC.

This clonotype was counted at least ten times. An end of the junction does not agree with germline; a read error may underlie this. The chain is built from TRBV7-7 and TRBJ2-1; TRBD2 agrees at 12 bases. The germline CDR1 and CDR2 sequences are SSHAT and FNYEAQ (reference sequence). This CDR3 region has 17 residues. CDR3 coding DNA: TGTGCTAGCAGCCGAGAGCTAGCGGGAGGGCCAGGCAATGAGCAGTTCTTC. Protein: CASSRELAGGPGNEQFF.

This clonotype appeared a single time. The rearrangement uses TRBV5-6 and TRBJ2-4; 7 bases match TRBD1. The CDR3 runs to 15 residues. Germline loops: CDR1 SGHDT, CDR2 YYEEEE. V shed 3 bases, J shed 5 bases, and the junction held 8 bases outside the gene matches. This CDR3 reads CASSSPRDRQNIQYF. The CDR3 coding sequence is TGTGCCAGCAGCTCACCCCGGGACAGACAAAACATTCAGTACTTC.

The J gene is TRBJ2-1, the V gene TRBV20-1, with D perhaps being TRBD1 or TRBD2 (5 bases each). With the DNA end fitting TRBJ2-5 better, the J assignment may be wrong. CDR3 length: 14 amino acids. CDR1 and CDR2 (germline): DFQATT, SNEGSKA (reference sequence). In DNA form, the CDR3 reads TGCAGTGCTAGAGGAGGGGTTGGAGAGGAGACCCAGTACTTC. This codes for CSARGGVGEETQYF.

This clonotype was found many times. The V and J genes are TRBV28 and TRBJ2-3; D not certain. The CDR3 spans 13 residues. The V gene's germline CDR1 is MDHEN and CDR2 SYDVKM. Trimming took 2 bases from V and 6 from J, leaving 9 bases between them. The CDR3 is CASSLTGLDTQYF. CDR3 nucleotide sequence: TGTGCCAGCAGTTTAACCGGGTTGGATACGCAGTATTTT.

A few counts support this clonotype. The rearrangement links TRBV6-1 to TRBJ2-2; D may be TRBD1 (5 bases). The CDR3 extends over 13 amino acids. CDR1 is MNHNS and CDR2 is SASEGT in the germline V gene. V dropped 9 bases and J dropped 6 bases, with 14 bases sitting between them. CDR3 region: CASRQGLAGELFF. In DNA, the CDR3 is TGTGCCAGTCGGCAGGGATTGGCCGGGGAGCTGTTTTTT.

This clonotype came up many times. V and J are TRBV20-1 and TRBJ2-1; 9 nucleotides align to TRBD2. The junction had 18 bases not matched to a gene; V was cut back by 5 bases and J by 10 bases. CDR1 is DFQATT, CDR2 SNEGSKA, per germline (reference sequence). The CDR3 is 16 amino acids. DNA of the CDR3: TGCAGTGCTCCCCACTTAGCGGGAGCTGCCCCGTGGGAGCAGTTCTTC. Its translation is CSAPHLAGAAPWEQFF.

The table lists this clonotype with many counts. The chain is built from TRBV6-2 or TRBV6-3 and TRBJ2-1; 7 nucleotides align to TRBD2. The V gene's germline CDR1 is MNHEY and CDR2 SVGEGT. Unmatched junction bases numbered 22, after V lost 7 bases and J lost 4 bases. This CDR3 is built from 19 residues. The CDR3 protein is CASIPRAGVGGSFYNEQFF. CDR3 DNA sequence: TGTGCCAGCATTCCCAGGGCGGGGGTAGGCGGGAGCTTTTACAATGAGCAGTTCTTC.